This T cell receptor (beta chain) appears in the sequencing data of a study of cytomegalovirus exposure and HLA in healthy donors. Study in general: Tens of millions of unique TCRs from HLA-typed donors were held in an early data release. Study results and caveats: Across HLA loci, a later analysis found differing TCR association rates, with DRB1 most and HLA-C fewest.

PCR employed 60 Vbeta and 13 Jbeta primers. TCRdb keeps only in-frame clones here, not all; method: immunoSEQ multiplex PCR. Seen here are about 97,000 clones, roughly 80% observed once, and the top ten hold 2% to 3%. This clone was seen only once. The antigen is not known. Deletions cut 0 bases from V and 1 base from J, with 9 bases between. Per the germline V gene, CDR1 is GTSNPN and CDR2 is SVGIG (reference sequence). This CDR3 is 15 amino acids long. The TCR was taken from a middle-aged man in good health and CMV-seronegative. The chain links TRBV30 to TRBJ2-2; TRBD1 might be the D (5 bases). The sample consisted of PBMCs. The CDR3: CAWSVSDRNTGELFF. CDR3 nucleotide sequence: TGTGCCTGGAGTGTGAGTGACAGGAACACCGGGGAGCTGTTTTTT.